A single sample gave rise to the 18 T cell receptor beta chains below, sequenced in a study of T-cell reconstitution after alpha-beta-depleted transplantation in children. Molecular barcoding with unique molecular identifiers was used for the TCRbeta library. TCRdb re-called the PCR reads through MiXCR, storing one row per CDR3 protein. The repertoire holds more than 550,000 distinct CDR3 sequences, roughly a tenth seen once, with about 4% in the top ten. The sequencing used PBMCs from the stem cell graft donor, collected from the stem cell graft. The receptors were sampled from a human donor who donated a stem cell graft to a child with acute myeloid leukemia.

The rearrangement joins TRBV20-1 to TRBJ2-3; D is uncertain. V lost 7 bases, J lost 0 bases, and 8 bases lay in between. The CDR3 extends over 12 amino acids. Germline lookup yields CDR1 DFQATT and CDR2 SNEGSKA (reference sequence). CDR3 sequence reads: CSVEPSTDTQYF. DNA of the CDR3: TGCAGTGTTGAGCCTAGCACAGATACGCAGTATTTT.

This clonotype appeared a few times. The CDR3 DNA follows: TGCAGTCCCAACCCGGCGGGAGTTAGTACAGATACGCAGTATTTT. Translating gives CSPNPAGVSTDTQYF. The chain couples TRBV20-1 to TRBJ2-3; 7 nucleotides align to TRBD2. The CDR3 consists of 15 residues. Per germline, CDR1 DFQATT and CDR2 SNEGSKA (reference sequence). V shed 8 bases, J shed 3 bases, and the junction held 14 bases outside the gene matches.

The V call is TRBV27, the J call TRBJ1-5; D is possibly TRBD1 (5 bases). Germline-derived CDR1 and CDR2 are MNHEY and SMNVEV (reference sequence). The V gene lost 3 bases and the J gene lost 2 bases, with 11 bases spanning the gap. This CDR3 contains 15 residues. The chain's CDR3 is CASSFWGVGNQPQHF. CDR3 sequence (DNA): TGTGCCAGCAGTTTTTGGGGGGTTGGCAATCAGCCCCAGCATTTT.

This clonotype was counted only a few times. This chain joins TRBV4-2 and TRBJ2-7; 8 bases map to TRBD1. This CDR3 is built from 13 residues. Looked up from germline, CDR1 is LGHNA and CDR2 is YNFKEQ. V gave up 6 bases and J gave up 5 bases; unmatched junction bases: 6. CDR3 residues: CASRGQASNEQYF. Here the CDR3 DNA reads TGTGCCAGCAGGGGACAGGCGTCGAACGAGCAGTACTTC.

This clonotype was seen repeatedly, ten times or more. The chain carries TRBV28 and TRBJ2-3; either TRBD1 or TRBD2 may fit D (7 bases each). Trimming left V 2 bases short and J 5 bases short, with 17 bases between. Germline CDR1 MDHEN, CDR2 SYDVKM. This CDR3 spans 16 amino acids. CDR3 region: CASSLGGAGGGDTQYF. CDR3 nucleotides: TGTGCCAGCAGTTTAGGCGGCGCAGGGGGGGGAGATACGCAGTATTTT.

The chain joins TRBV20-1 to TRBJ1-1; 10 positions agree with TRBD1. The V gene's germline CDR1 is DFQATT and CDR2 SNEGSKA (reference sequence). CDR3 length equals 14 residues. V lost 2 bases to trimming and J lost 5 bases; unmatched junction nucleotides: 5. For the CDR3, the DNA is TGCAGTGCTAGAAGGACAGGGGGAGAGACTGAAGCTTTCTTT. Translated: CSARRTGGETEAFF.

CDR3 in DNA: TGTGCCACCATGACTAGCGGGAGGACTTCCTCCTACGAGCAGTACTTC. It translates to CATMTSGRTSSYEQYF. The chain has TRBV10-3 and TRBJ2-7; the match to TRBD2 covers 13 bases. The CDR3 runs 16 residues. CDR1 and CDR2 (germline): ENHRY, SYGVKD. V shed 10 bases and J 0 bases; nucleotides not matched to a gene: 9.

This clonotype was detected ten times or more. This sequence joins TRBV6-5 and TRBJ2-2; D is uncertain. Germline values: CDR1 MNHEY, CDR2 SVGAGI. CDR3 length: 16 residues. V gave up 7 bases and J gave up 0 bases, with 15 bases separating them. The CDR3 DNA sequence: TGTGCCAGCACCTACTCATGGGATTCGAACACCGGGGAGCTGTTTTTT. This gives the protein CASTYSWDSNTGELFF.

The CDR3 region is CSAVQGATGELFF. In DNA form, the CDR3 reads TGCAGTGCTGTACAGGGGGCCACCGGGGAGCTGTTTTTT. This chain connects TRBV20-1 to TRBJ2-2; 9 bases are shared with TRBD1. With V trimmed by 5 bases and J by 4 bases, 2 bases remained unmatched. CDR3 length: 13 residues. The V gene's germline CDR1 is DFQATT and CDR2 SNEGSKA (reference sequence).

This clonotype was observed a handful of times. This chain connects TRBV20-1 to TRBJ2-7; tentatively, D is TRBD1 or TRBD2 (5 bases each). The CDR3 sequence is 15 residues long. V was trimmed by 0 bases and J by 7 bases, leaving 19 bases between them. Germline CDR1 reads DFQATT; CDR2 reads SNEGSKA (reference sequence). CDR3 protein: CSARDSRGKGLEQYF. The DNA of the CDR3 is TGCAGTGCTAGAGATTCCCGGGGAAAGGGGCTTGAGCAGTACTTC.

This clonotype has only a few counts. J is TRBJ2-3 and V is TRBV29-1; the D gene is possibly TRBD2 (6 bases). Looked up from germline, CDR1 is SQVTM and CDR2 is ANQGSEA. The CDR3 extends over 18 amino acids. With 5 bases removed from V and 2 bases from J, the gap between germline ends came to 26 bases. This CDR3 is CSVPIPNPLGLFTDTQYF. CDR3 in DNA: TGCAGCGTTCCAATCCCCAACCCCTTAGGACTATTCACAGATACGCAGTATTTT.

The chain combines TRBV7-2 with TRBJ1-4; tentative D call: TRBD1 (5 bases). Germline V gene lookup returns CDR1 SGHTA and CDR2 FQGNSA. The CDR3 runs 16 residues. Between the trimmed V and J ends, which lost 1 base and 7 bases, there was a span of 16 bases. The CDR3 nucleotides read TGTGCCAGCAGCTTAGGCTTCCTGGGGGGGGGTGAAAAACTGTTTTTT. Its translation: CASSLGFLGGGEKLFF. The whole variable domain, remainder taken from reference TRBV7-2 and TRBJ1-4, is GAGVSQSPSNKVTEKGKDVELRCDPISGHTALYWYRQSLGQGLEFLIYFQGNSAPDKSGLPSDRFSAERTGGSVSTLTIQRTQQEDSAVYLCASSLGFLGGGEKLFFGSGTQLSVL.

The sample holds many counts of this clonotype. This chain links TRBV5-1 with TRBJ2-1, with 13 bases that match TRBD2. Trimming removed 1 base from V and 6 bases from J; junction bases left unmatched: 7. CDR1 is SGHRS and CDR2 is YFSETQ in the germline V gene. The CDR3 is 17 amino acids. Here the CDR3 reads CASSLSLAGGLSNEQFF. As DNA, the CDR3 is TGCGCCAGCAGCTTGTCACTAGCGGGAGGGCTATCCAATGAGCAGTTCTTC.

CDR3: CSPSPGTGEEKLFF. The CDR3 DNA sequence: TGCAGTCCCTCTCCCGGGACAGGGGAGGAAAAACTGTTTTTT. The chain recombines TRBV20-1 with TRBJ1-4; 10 bases agree with TRBD1. The length of the CDR3 is 14 residues. V lost 8 bases and J lost 8; bases outside the gene matches: 11. Germline V gene lookup returns CDR1 DFQATT and CDR2 SNEGSKA (reference sequence).

As to this clonotype: One base away lies a much larger clone, so this may be a sequencing read error. Because it lacks the conserved phenylalanine or tryptophan at the end, this CDR3 is likely a read error. This rearrangement joins TRBV3-1 to TRBJ2-3; tentatively, D is TRBD2 (5 bases). Germline values: CDR1 LGHDT, CDR2 YNNKEL (reference sequence). The CDR3 is 13 amino acids. Deletions cut 1 base from V and 6 bases from J, with 8 bases between. The DNA for the CDR3 is TGTGCCAGCAGCCAAGTGGGAGCGGATACGCAGTATATT. The encoded protein is CASSQVGADTQYI.

This clonotype occurred many times. This chain joins TRBV5-5 and TRBJ2-1, with 10 bases that match TRBD2. CDR3 length: 17 amino acids. CDR1 and CDR2 (germline): SGHKS, YYEKEE (reference sequence). Unmatched junction bases numbered 8, after V lost 5 bases and J lost 0 bases. Written as DNA, the CDR3 is TGTGCCAGCAGGTTAGCGGGAGGCTCGAGCTCCTACAATGAGCAGTTCTTC. Its translation: CASRLAGGSSSYNEQFF.

This clonotype turned up a few times. The chain uses TRBV20-1 and TRBJ2-3; TRBD2 matches 13 bases. Germline values: CDR1 DFQATT, CDR2 SNEGSKA (reference sequence). The CDR3 extends over 15 amino acids. Trimming at V came to 6 bases and at J to 5 bases, leaving 8 bases not matched to a gene. DNA of the CDR3: TGCAGTGCCAAACTAGCGGGAGGGTGGAAAGATACGCAGTATTTT. Residues: CSAKLAGGWKDTQYF.

This clonotype showed up just a few times. This sequence joins TRBV12-3 or TRBV12-4 and TRBJ2-7; the D gene is possibly TRBD2 (5 bases). This CDR3 is 14 amino acids long. The germline V and J ends were trimmed by 6 bases and 3 bases, with 15 bases remaining between them. Written as DNA, the CDR3 is TGTGCCAGCAGGGCCGGGGTCCCCAGCTACGAGCAGTACTTC. It is translated as CASRAGVPSYEQYF.